The clone carrying this T cell receptor beta chain was seen just once. As yet, its antigen is unknown. The data derive from a study of cytomegalovirus exposure and HLA in healthy donors. Study in general: Caucasian-associated ancestry cluster membership applied to around 76% of some 400 genotyped donors.

Germline CDR1 SGHTA, CDR2 FQGNSA. The CDR3 is 14 amino acids. V was trimmed by 5 bases and J by 5 bases, leaving 16 bases between them. Healthy bone marrow donors made up the cohort. Amplification used 60 Vbeta primers and 13 Jbeta primers. TCRdb's table, derived via immunoSEQ multiplex PCR, lists solely in-frame clones and lacks some. The data show approximately 190,000 clones, over 75% seen once. Study conclusions and caveats: Earlier findings revealed that most TCR beta V segments proved productive either about 87% or about 30% of the time.

The receptor's source is a boy between 2 and 10 years old in good health and CMV-seronegative. The sample taken for sequencing was PBMCs. The V gene is TRBV7-2, the J gene TRBJ2-7; perhaps TRBD1 as D (6 bases). The CDR3: CASSLRTAFDEQYF. As DNA, the CDR3 is TGTGCCAGCAGCCTCCGGACAGCTTTCGACGAGCAGTACTTC.